This T cell receptor beta chain was recovered during a study of blood T cell repertoires in COVID-19. The overall study: Material from acute and convalescent COVID-19 was sourced from the United States, Italy and Spain. The cDNA or gDNA used as material had been derived from T cells, B-cell-depleted T cells, or PBMCs.

Authors' methods: It was from reference gene primer amplification that nucleated cell counts were estimated. Assay used: immunoSEQ multiplex PCR; TCRdb lists only in-frame clones, some missing. The V and J calls and clone size come from that table; D and trimming were worked out from the DNA. The sample carries approximately 29,000 clones, more than 85% recorded once. The sample holds one count of this clone. In germline, CDR1 is KGHDR, CDR2 SFDVKD. The V gene lost 1 base and the J gene lost 1 base, with 12 bases spanning the gap. CDR3 length equals 17 residues. The TCR originated in a woman aged 70 to 79 with COVID-19, enrolled during active disease. V is TRBV24-1 and J is TRBJ2-2; possible D gene TRBD2, 6 bases. Sequenced sample: peripheral blood. CDR3 coding DNA: TGTGCCACCAGTGATTTCCCAGCGGGTGGGAACACCGGGGAGCTGTTTTTT. Translated, it gives CATSDFPAGGNTGELFF.